The 30 T cell receptor beta chains reported below all come from one sample, sequenced in a study of graft-versus-host responses after intestinal transplantation. Assay used: immunoSEQ multiplex PCR; TCRdb lists only in-frame clones, some missing. The profile shows fewer than 85,000 clones, roughly nine tenths of them singletons. These TCRs' antigens remain unknown. The source was unstimulated CD8+ T cells sorted from spleen or lymph node cells, collected before intestinal transplant. Receptors originate from a human donor who received an intestinal transplant.

The V and J genes are TRBV6-6 and TRBJ2-3; D is uncertain. V lost 2 bases and J 4 bases, leaving 7 bases between the germline ends. Germline V gives CDR1 MNHNY, CDR2 SVGAGI (reference sequence). The CDR3 sequence is 13 residues long. In DNA form, the CDR3 reads TGTGCCAGCAGTTACGTCAGGTCAGATACGCAGTATTTT. This encodes CASSYVRSDTQYF.

This sequence joins TRBV5-1 and TRBJ2-3, with TRBD1 matching over 7 bases. CDR1 and CDR2 (germline): SGHRS, YFSETQ. This CDR3 has 16 residues. Trimming cost V 4 bases and J 3 bases; bases outside gene matches: 11. CDR3 sequence (DNA): TGCGCCAGCAGCCTCAGACAGGGTCTCAGTACAGATACGCAGTATTTT. Protein product: CASSLRQGLSTDTQYF.

The chain carries TRBV7-6 and TRBJ2-5, with 8 positions matching TRBD1. V lost 2 bases and J lost 6; bases outside the gene matches: 8. CDR1 and CDR2 (germline): SGHVS, FNYEAQ. This CDR3 has 15 residues. CDR3 nucleotide sequence: TGTGCCAGCAGCTTAATTCGACAGGGGAGGAAGACCCAGTACTTC. Protein sequence: CASSLIRQGRKTQYF. Based on the CDR3 plus reference TRBV7-6 and TRBJ2-5, the full variable domain is GAGVSQSPRYKVTKRGQDVALRCDPISGHVSLYWYRQALGQGPEFLTYFNYEAQQDKSGLPNDRFSAERPEGSISTLTIQRTEQRDSAMYRCASSLIRQGRKTQYFGPGTRLLVL.

The rearrangement joins TRBV11-2 to TRBJ1-2; TRBD1 matches 8 bases. The junction had 5 bases not matched to a gene; V was cut back by 4 bases and J by 4 bases. This CDR3 has 14 residues. The germline V gene has CDR1 SGHAT and CDR2 FQNNGV. The CDR3 loop is CASSSSGQGYGYTF. The CDR3 DNA follows: TGTGCCAGCAGCTCTAGCGGACAGGGCTATGGCTACACCTTC. Combining the CDR3 with reference TRBV11-2 and TRBJ1-2 gives the whole variable domain EAGVAQSPRYKIIEKRQSVAFWCNPISGHATLYWYQQILGQGPKLLIQFQNNGVVDDSQLPKDRFSAERLKGVDSTLKIQPAKLEDSAVYLCASSSSGQGYGYTFGSGTRLTVV.

The genes are TRBV9 and TRBJ2-7, with TRBD2 identical over 7 bases. Germline lookup yields CDR1 SGDLS and CDR2 YYNGEE. The junction had 10 bases not matched to a gene; V was cut back by 4 bases and J by 3 bases. The CDR3 has 15 amino acids. CDR3 amino acids: CASSSSGENGYEQYF. The CDR3 DNA follows: TGTGCCAGCAGCTCCAGCGGGGAGAATGGCTACGAGCAGTACTTC.

This clone was counted between two and nine times. This chain connects TRBV4-1 to TRBJ1-4; D gene ambiguous. Germline lookup yields CDR1 MGHRA and CDR2 YSYEKL. The V gene lost 5 bases and the J gene lost 7 bases, with 14 bases spanning the gap. The CDR3 contains 14 residues. The CDR3 spells CASSSYAEGEKLFF. As DNA, the CDR3 is TGCGCCAGCAGCTCCTACGCCGAGGGTGAAAAACTGTTTTTT.

The chain links TRBV27 to TRBJ1-1; no definite D call. V was shortened by 6 bases and J by 8 bases, with 16 bases between the two germline ends. The CDR3 runs 13 residues. Germline CDR1 and CDR2: MNHEY and SMNVEV (reference sequence). CDR3 region: CASSHNIAHEAFF. CDR3 nucleotide sequence: TGTGCCAGCAGCCACAACATAGCCCACGAAGCTTTCTTT.

The J gene is TRBJ2-7, the V gene TRBV5-4; 7 bases are a match to TRBD1. Trimming took 3 bases from V and 5 from J; bases not matched to a gene: 5. CDR1 is SGHNT, CDR2 YYREEE, per germline (reference sequence). The CDR3 spans 13 residues. DNA for the CDR3: TGTGCCAGCAGCTCTACAGGGGTAGACGAGCAGTACTTC. Its protein product is CASSSTGVDEQYF.

This chain joins TRBV28 and TRBJ2-2; D perhaps matches TRBD2 (5 bases). This CDR3 has 15 residues. CDR1 is MDHEN, CDR2 SYDVKM, per germline. Trimming shortened V by 5 bases and J by 1 base, and 11 bases separated the two germline ends. The chain's CDR3 is CASSIGDLNTGELFF. Here the CDR3 DNA reads TGTGCCAGCAGTATCGGGGATTTGAACACCGGGGAGCTGTTTTTT.

The chain carries TRBV7-9 and TRBJ1-6, with D perhaps TRBD1 (5 bases). This CDR3 is built from 16 residues. From germline, CDR1 is SEHNR and CDR2 FQNEAQ (reference sequence). V dropped 1 base and J dropped 6 bases, with 13 bases sitting between them. CDR3 nucleotide sequence: TGTGCCAGCAGCTTAGAGGGTCAGGGCCTTAATTCACCCCTCCACTTT. Amino acids: CASSLEGQGLNSPLHF.

V and J are TRBV5-1 and TRBJ2-7; 9 nucleotides line up with TRBD1. After removal of 2 bases from V and 1 base from J, the junction contained 10 bases not matched to a gene. The germline gives CDR1 SGHRS, CDR2 YFSETQ. The CDR3 is 17 amino acids. For the CDR3, the DNA is TGCGCCAGCAGCTTTTACCCCGGGACAGGGAATTCCTACGAGCAGTACTTC. Residues: CASSFYPGTGNSYEQYF. Variable domain in full (rest from reference TRBV5-1 and TRBJ2-7): KAGVTQTPRYLIKTRGQQVTLSCSPISGHRSVSWYQQTPGQGLQFLFEYFSETQRNKGNFPGRFSGRQFSNSRSEMNVSTLELGDSALYLCASSFYPGTGNSYEQYFGPGTRLTVT.

V usage is TRBV7-9 and J usage is TRBJ2-2, with D possibly matching TRBD2 (5 bases). This CDR3 comprises 12 residues. Germline V gives CDR1 SEHNR, CDR2 FQNEAQ (reference sequence). V shed 8 bases and J shed 1 base, with 5 bases lying between them. CDR3 nucleotides: TGTGCCAGCCGGGGGAACACCGGGGAGCTGTTTTTT. Translation gives CASRGNTGELFF.

As concerns this clone: At one of its ends the junction is not consistent with the germline gene, which may arise from a read error. The V gene is TRBV6-6, the J gene TRBJ2-1; the match to TRBD2 covers 8 bases. Germline lookup yields CDR1 MNHNY and CDR2 SVGAGI (reference sequence). The CDR3 loop spans 15 amino acids. The CDR3 loop reads CVSSSLAGSHNEQFF. The CDR3, as DNA: TGTGTCAGCAGTTCGCTAGCGGGTTCCCACAATGAGCAGTTCTTC.

This chain connects TRBV27 to TRBJ2-7, with D maybe TRBD1 (6 bases). The V gene's germline CDR1 is MNHEY and CDR2 SMNVEV (reference sequence). CDR3 size: 12 residues. V shed 8 bases and J shed 2 bases, with 10 bases lying between them. In DNA form, the CDR3 reads TGTGCCAGCGGACGGACAGCCTACGAGCAGTACTTC. Translating gives CASGRTAYEQYF.

V gene TRBV5-1 combines with J gene TRBJ2-7; 8 positions match TRBD1. Per the germline V gene, CDR1 is SGHRS and CDR2 is YFSETQ. The CDR3 spans 12 residues. The V and J ends lost 4 bases and 8 bases, in that order; junction bases with no gene match: 5. The CDR3 loop reads CASSNRGFKQYF. The CDR3 region has the DNA TGCGCCAGCAGCAACAGGGGGTTCAAGCAGTACTTC.

This clone was recorded a few times. V and J are TRBV21-1 and TRBJ2-1; TRBD2, the D gene given by the table, was not confirmed from the DNA. TRBV21-1 is noted as a pseudogene. The CDR3 loop spans 16 amino acids. The CDR3 bases are TGTGCCAGCAGCAAACCTGCTAGCGGGATCCACAATGAGCAGTTCTTC. It codes for CASSKPASGIHNEQFF.

The sample holds a few counts of this clone. V gene TRBV4-1 combines with J gene TRBJ2-7, with TRBD2 identical over 9 bases. Germline loops: CDR1 MGHRA, CDR2 YSYEKL. J was trimmed by 0 bases and V by 5 bases; bases with no gene match: 5. The CDR3 has 15 amino acids. CDR3 DNA sequence: TGCGCCAGCAGCGACCTAGCGGGGAGCTCCTACGAGCAGTACTTC. Protein sequence: CASSDLAGSSYEQYF.

The chain uses TRBV4-1 and TRBJ1-4, with a tentative D call TRBD1 (6 bases). Germline values: CDR1 MGHRA, CDR2 YSYEKL. Trimming pared 4 bases from V and 7 bases from J, leaving 16 bases between. This CDR3 is 15 amino acids long. CDR3 sequence reads: CASSRLRGWGEKLFF. CDR3 sequence (DNA): TGCGCCAGCAGCCGGTTAAGGGGGTGGGGTGAAAAACTGTTTTTT.

The chain recombines TRBV29-1 with TRBJ2-1; 14 bases align to TRBD2. This CDR3 spans 16 amino acids. Germline lookup yields CDR1 SQVTM and CDR2 ANQGSEA. V gave up 6 bases and J gave up 4 bases; unmatched junction bases: 8. Written as DNA, the CDR3 is TGCAGCGTCGGCGGGACTAGCGGGAGCAGGTACAATGAGCAGTTCTTC. This encodes CSVGGTSGSRYNEQFF.

The rearrangement links TRBV5-1 to TRBJ2-7; 8 bases are shared with TRBD2. The CDR3 runs 18 residues. The ends lost 1 base at V and 1 base at J; junction bases unmatched: 13. CDR1 SGHRS and CDR2 YFSETQ come from the germline V gene. DNA of the CDR3: TGCGCCAGCAGCTTGTGGCGGGGGGCGGTCACCAATTCCTACGAGCAGTACTTC. Its translation: CASSLWRGAVTNSYEQYF.

The chain employs TRBV27 and TRBJ2-2; D call uncertain. V lost 0 bases, J lost 3 bases, and 14 bases lay in between. The germline V gene encodes CDR1 MNHEY and CDR2 SMNVEV (reference sequence). This CDR3 has 17 residues. The CDR3 nucleotides read TGTGCCAGCAGTTTATCTATAAGCGCGAAGGACACCGGGGAGCTGTTTTTT. As protein: CASSLSISAKDTGELFF.

This clone was observed a single time. J is TRBJ2-1 and V is TRBV9; TRBD2 aligns across 12 bases. The J segment lost 8 bases and the V segment lost 3 bases, leaving 6 bases of the junction unmatched. This CDR3 is built from 15 residues. Germline V gene lookup returns CDR1 SGDLS and CDR2 YYNGEE. CDR3 amino acids: CASSAASGRAHEQFF. The CDR3 DNA sequence: TGTGCCAGCAGCGCCGCTAGCGGGAGGGCGCATGAGCAGTTCTTC.

The chain combines TRBV30 with TRBJ1-3; D is uncertain. The germline V gene has CDR1 GTSNPN and CDR2 SVGIG (reference sequence). The V end lost 0 bases, the J end lost 2 bases, and 14 bases lay between the germline ends. There are 16 residues in the CDR3. This CDR3 is CAWSVGVSITGNTIYF. The DNA for the CDR3 is TGTGCCTGGAGTGTAGGAGTGTCCATAACTGGAAACACCATATATTTT.

This sequence joins TRBV9 and TRBJ1-2; possibly TRBD1 for D (5 bases). The CDR3 length is 15 residues. The V and J ends lost 0 bases and 8 bases respectively, with 17 bases between them. CDR1 and CDR2 from the germline V gene are SGDLS and YYNGEE. In nucleotides, the CDR3 is TGTGCCAGCAGCGTAGGGTTTGGCGGGACGTGGGGCTACACCTTC. It yields the protein CASSVGFGGTWGYTF. The full variable domain, in which reference TRBV9 and TRBJ1-2 provide the parts outside the CDR3, is DSGVTQTPKHLITATGQRVTLRCSPRSGDLSVYWYQQSLDQGLQFLIQYYNGEERAKGNILERFSAQQFPDLHSELNLSSLELGDSALYFCASSVGFGGTWGYTFGSGTRLTVV.

This rearrangement joins TRBV29-1 to TRBJ2-7; D is possibly TRBD1 (5 bases). The CDR3 is 11 amino acids. V dropped 4 bases and J dropped 1 base, with 5 bases sitting between them. Germline values: CDR1 SQVTM, CDR2 ANQGSEA. The CDR3 here is CSVGQSYEQYF. CDR3 in DNA: TGCAGCGTTGGACAGTCCTACGAGCAGTACTTC.

As to this clone: One end of the junction does not line up with germline, which may come from a read error. The rearrangement joins TRBV7-7 to TRBJ2-7, with D perhaps TRBD1 (6 bases). This CDR3 contains 17 residues. Germline V gene sequence: CDR1 SSHAT, CDR2 FNYEAQ (reference sequence). The CDR3 sequence is CASSPSPPGQSSGEQYF. The CDR3 nucleotides read TGTGCTAGCAGCCCGAGCCCACCGGGACAATCCTCGGGCGAGCAGTACTTC.

The rearrangement uses TRBV5-1 and TRBJ2-3; TRBD2 matches at 12 bases. Germline values: CDR1 SGHRS, CDR2 YFSETQ. This CDR3 has 16 residues. With 1 base clipped from V and 4 bases from J, the junction kept 4 bases outside the gene matches. In nucleotides, the CDR3 is TGCGCCAGCAGCTTGACGACTAGCGGGGGTCCAGATACGCAGTATTTT. It specifies CASSLTTSGGPDTQYF.

The V gene is TRBV4-1, the J gene TRBJ1-4, with D tentatively TRBD1 (5 bases). V lost 4 bases and J 5 bases, leaving 11 bases between the germline ends. CDR1 and CDR2 (germline): MGHRA, YSYEKL. The CDR3 loop spans 14 amino acids. CDR3 residues: CASSPTGGNEKLFF. The CDR3 DNA follows: TGCGCCAGCAGCCCAACCGGGGGGAATGAAAAACTGTTTTTT.

The J gene is TRBJ2-3, the V gene TRBV5-1; D possibly corresponds to TRBD2 (5 bases). In germline, CDR1 is SGHRS, CDR2 YFSETQ. The length of the CDR3 is 16 residues. Deletions cut 0 bases from V and 2 bases from J, with 13 bases between. The CDR3 loop is CASSLADFRFTDTQYF. The CDR3 bases are TGCGCCAGCAGCTTGGCGGACTTTAGATTCACAGATACGCAGTATTTT.

The chain employs TRBV10-3 and TRBJ2-2, with 16 bases aligning to TRBD2. V lost 11 bases and J lost 6; bases outside the gene matches: 18. Germline values: CDR1 ENHRY, CDR2 SYGVKD. There are 19 residues in the CDR3. CDR3 sequence: CAVWLDPGTSGGASGELFF. DNA of the CDR3: TGTGCCGTGTGGCTGGACCCTGGGACTAGCGGGGGGGCGTCCGGGGAGCTGTTTTTT.